This TCR beta chain is from a study of shared clonotypes between healthy human individuals (dated by TCRdb to the early 2020s). Regarding the research as a whole: The cohort comprised a couple of women and a few men aged 18 to 49 years. Per donor, leukapheresis produced somewhere between about 0.9 and 9 billion PBMCs. For each donor, CD4 naive and CD4 memory were each run on three plates, CD8 naive on two plates, and CD8 memory on one plate. To estimate repertoire size and how much clonotype sharing occurs between individuals, the study deeply sequenced the blood TCR repertoires of roughly 5 healthy adults. To increase sequencing depth and limit assay-specific biases, different laboratories used diverse techniques to prepare libraries and sequence TCR repertoires. Study-level results and caveats: Estimated clonotype richness was generally larger for naive than for memory subsets. Sharing across several donors was observed for approximately 5% of naive CD4, over 3% of naive CD8, 2% to 2.5% of memory CD4, and about 0.4% of memory CD8 clonotypes. Only blood was sampled, and tissue TCR repertoires likely differ from those in blood. Incomplete sequencing was indicated by rarefaction of sorted-subset datasets, despite the large sequencing depth. Clonotypes shared by all four sorted-subset donors showed higher generation probabilities than non-shared clonotypes. Pairwise subsampling led to the expectation that sequencing depth would affect the degree of clonotype sharing among donors. Because the study included a small number of donors, the genetic and exposure-history diversity represented was limited.

CD8 naive samples were CD45RO-negative cells positively selected for CCR7, giving a CD45RA+CCR7+ population that excluded TemRA cells. The donors were healthy, HIV-negative adults who had no recently reported acute infections or vaccinations. Only Caucasian adults living in Nashville, Tennessee, USA were represented among the donors. Blood was obtained by leukapheresis, after which PBMCs were separated by Ficoll-Histopaque density gradient centrifugation and cryopreserved in liquid nitrogen vapor phase. Analytical flow cytometry was used to check the purity and quantity of each magnetically sorted T cell population. Genomic DNA was isolated from each sorted fraction and quantified by UV absorbance on a Nanodrop 2000c. TCR CDR3 regions were amplified from genomic DNA by multiplex PCR using the deep immunoSEQ assay. Extracted genomic DNA from each cell subset was distributed evenly across all wells of several immunoSEQ 96-well plates, and each plate was treated as a replicate. Each replicate PCR for sorted subsets received approximately 220 ng genomic DNA, equal to about 30,000 T cell genomes. The purified libraries were quantified using a Qubit 3.0 fluorometer, sized with a Bioanalyzer 2100, and then quantified again using the KAPA Library Quantification kit. Every immunoSEQ 96-well plate was sequenced on a dedicated single-read 150-cycle Illumina NextSeq 550 flow cell. Per the original workflow: The immunoSEQ output contained only junctional sequences without quality scores, so filtering could not match that applied to full-length reads. Sequences were annotated with PyIR, a Python wrapper for IgBLAST v1.9, using IMGT germline references to assign V/J genes and CDR3. Reads were removed for weak V/J assignments (E-value above 1e-6), missing CDR3, stop codons, out-of-frame junctions, or ambiguous translated residues. V3J clonotypes were defined as sequences sharing the same inferred V gene, J gene, and CDR3 amino acid sequence. Percentage overlap between repertoires was calculated by dividing the number of shared unique clonotypes by the size of the smaller repertoire. Richness of each repertoire was evaluated using RTK rarefaction, the Chao1 estimator, and Recon v2.1 estimates of unobserved clonotypes. Generation probabilities were computed with OLGA for all TCRbeta clonotypes obtained by the gDNA method from several donors. TCRdb took over this immuneACCESS table, retaining in-frame rearrangements with V and J assigned. Such tables are incomplete; in checked studies, under half of the missing clones stem from an unresolved V gene, and the remainder is unexplained. V, J and clone size derive from that table, while D and trimming were established from the DNA sequence. This sample lists some 2 million clones; about 95% were detected once. The ten largest clones capture 0.9% to 1.3% of the sample.

This clone appeared once. Its binding antigen is unknown. It has no much larger one-base neighbor in the sample; base qualities were not kept. This sequence originates from a man between 18 and 29 years old in good health. The sequenced sample consisted of naive CD8+ T cells sorted from blood. The cell subset or site label for this specimen denotes: CD45RA+CCR7+.

The sequenced DNA is TGTGCCAGCAGTACGTCCGGGGGGGGTACTGAAGCTTTCTTT. This gives the protein CASSTSGGGTEAFF. Rearrangement joined TRBV28 to TRBJ1-1, with TRBD1 as a weak D call on 5 bases. The germline V gene encodes CDR1 MDHEN and CDR2 SYDVKM. The CDR3 sequence holds 14 residues, the cysteine and phenylalanine included. Of all the DNA, just the CDR3 is kept, 42 bases in frame from base 1. Trimming costs V 5 bases and J 5 bases, and their ends lie 15 bases apart. Beyond the CDR3, the reference TRBV28 and TRBJ1-1 genes provide the residues; the full variable domain reads: DVKVTQSSRYLVKRTGEKVFLECVQDMDHENMFWYRQDPGLGLRLIYFSYDVKMKEKGDIPEGYSVSREKKERFSLILESASTNQTSMYLCASSTSGGGTEAFFGQGTRLTVV.